This is a list of T cell receptor beta chains from one sample in a study of shared clonotypes between healthy human individuals. Only in-frame clones appear in the TCRdb table, and some are missing; sequencing was by immunoSEQ multiplex PCR. Of some 2 million clones in the sample, 95% were seen once. What was sequenced was naive CD4+ T cells sorted from blood. The receptors stem from a man between 18 and 35 years old in good health. Both conserved end residues are trimmed from each CDR3. Fields, in order: V gene, CDR3 protein.

V: TRBV5-6; CDR3: ASSLQETQY
V: TRBV30; CDR3: AWSGGGHYGYT
V: TRBV7-3; CDR3: ASSLTASTFTGELF
V: TRBV7-9; CDR3: ASSGTGSYGYT
V: TRBV18; CDR3: ASSPGGTGGTYGYT
V: TRBV12-5; CDR3: ASGWWDRVSGELF
V: TRBV14; CDR3: ASSQARVLNTGELF
V: TRBV5-1; CDR3: ASSLFQTDSGANVLT
V: TRBV6-5; CDR3: ASSYGTSGIQETQY
V: TRBV11-2; CDR3: ASSLISGRQETQY
V: TRBV9; CDR3: ASSPTQGSSGNTIY
V: TRBV9; CDR3: ASSVGVGQGANTGELF
V: TRBV9; CDR3: ASSVGQGAQY
V: TRBV27; CDR3: ASSPTGTRINEQF
V: TRBV5-1; CDR3: ASSLAIVSHEQY
V: TRBV30; CDR3: AWSASGGDTQY
V: TRBV7-9; CDR3: ASSSKIASPSTDTQY
V: TRBV19; CDR3: ASRGYSGANVLT
V: TRBV5-1; CDR3: ASSPITGSNTEAF
V: TRBV4-3; CDR3: ASSQGNMNTEAF
V: TRBV18; CDR3: ASSPSPPSYTGGTEAF
V: TRBV19; CDR3: ASSIPGQVLVYT
V: TRBV5-1; CDR3: ASSLPSGRDTQY
V: TRBV18; CDR3: ASSPGLQETQY
V: TRBV4-3; CDR3: ASSQETGNTIY
V: TRBV7-2; CDR3: ASSQDRSSSYEQY
V: TRBV5-1; CDR3: ASSPTGTGDQPQH
V: TRBV2; CDR3: ASSAYRAVINTIY
V: TRBV30; CDR3: AWTRDRGSWGEKLF
V: TRBV7-3; CDR3: ASSQTGGNSPLH
V: TRBV7-9; CDR3: ASSLEGTGADTQY
V: TRBV7-8; CDR3: ASSTQATSGGATKNIQY
V: TRBV7-8; CDR3: ASSPGTSGPQY
V: TRBV7-2; CDR3: ASSPTGPTVPGELF
V: TRBV2; CDR3: ASSPRGQLSNQPQH
V: TRBV6-4; CDR3: ASSVRDSSYNEQF
V: TRBV14; CDR3: ASSQVRSGARETQY
V: TRBV5-4; CDR3: ASSLPGAPGANVLT
V: TRBV28; CDR3: ASSRDRDSEQY
V: TRBV10-3; CDR3: AISEWDRGNEKLF
V: TRBV5-1; CDR3: ASSLVTLGGSEKLF
V: TRBV12-5; CDR3: ASGFGGTSVKNIQY
V: TRBV18; CDR3: ASSATYGRSSGNTIY
V: TRBV10-3; CDR3: AISLGQGSSYEQY